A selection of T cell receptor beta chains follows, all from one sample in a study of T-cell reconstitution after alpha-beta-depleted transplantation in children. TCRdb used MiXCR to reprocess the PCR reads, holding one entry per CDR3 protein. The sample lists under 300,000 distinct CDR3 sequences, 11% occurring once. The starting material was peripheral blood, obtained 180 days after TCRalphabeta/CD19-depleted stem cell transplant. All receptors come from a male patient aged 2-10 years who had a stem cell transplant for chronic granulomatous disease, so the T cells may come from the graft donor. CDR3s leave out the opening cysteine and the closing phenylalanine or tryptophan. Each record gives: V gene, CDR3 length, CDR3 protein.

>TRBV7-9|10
ASSLTGYEQF
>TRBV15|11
ATSKQGGYEQY
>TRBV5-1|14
ASSWGPRATNEKLF
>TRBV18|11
ASSTKSNTEAF
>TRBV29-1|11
SGGLDLYNEQF
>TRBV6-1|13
ASSPTVKLGHEQF
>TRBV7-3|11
ASSLSYTDTQY
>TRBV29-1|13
SVDRVAISTDTQY
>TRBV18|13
ASSPLTGHQETQY
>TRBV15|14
ATSREIIRENTEAF
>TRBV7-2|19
ASSPRTSGGALIGIGGEQF
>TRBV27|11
ASSLQGWETQY
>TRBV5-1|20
ASSLITSSREGYKGANTEAF
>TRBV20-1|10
SASLADNEQF
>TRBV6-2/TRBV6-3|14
ASSYGRTGGTDTQY
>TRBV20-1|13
SARFLPTGRETQY
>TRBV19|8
AERPIGAF
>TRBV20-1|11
SAERGEVDEAF
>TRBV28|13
ASSPPDRAYNEQF
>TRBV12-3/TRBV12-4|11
ASSTSGYNEQF
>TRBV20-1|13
SARLPGGGYNIQY
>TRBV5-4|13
ASSSRTGGDYGYT
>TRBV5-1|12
ASSLGAVTGELF
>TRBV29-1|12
SVESARNTGELF
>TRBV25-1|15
ASSAGTGRWGANVLT
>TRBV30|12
AWSQGTAYNEQF
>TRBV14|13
ASSQVQTGIDEQF
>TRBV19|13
ASSLRGSVTDTQY
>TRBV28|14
ASSPRRTGVNSPLH
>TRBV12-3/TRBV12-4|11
ASTLDFFQPQH
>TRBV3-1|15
ASSQEGPAVNQETQY
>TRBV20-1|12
SAGTALGNQPQH
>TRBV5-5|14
ASSPIRESGANVLT
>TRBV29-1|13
SVGKPIGTGHEQF
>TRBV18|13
ASSLGQGAWYEQY
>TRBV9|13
ASSWGAGSTDTQY
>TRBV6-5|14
ASSSGALANTGELF
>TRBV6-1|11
ASSGTSAYEQY
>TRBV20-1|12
SAHRDLDKNIQY
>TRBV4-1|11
ASSQVGGTEAF
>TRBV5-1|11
ASSQGNSYEQY
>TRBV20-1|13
SARFERGARNEQF
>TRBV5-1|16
ASSLGVLRMRSTDTQY
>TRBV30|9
AWSVEYEQY
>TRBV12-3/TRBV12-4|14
ASSSPGLAGVYEQY
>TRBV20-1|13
SAREALAGGYEQY
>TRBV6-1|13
ASRSQGLQGQPQH
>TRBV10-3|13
AISDSAGEADTQY
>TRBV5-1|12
ASSLAGGNQPQH
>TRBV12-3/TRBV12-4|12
ASSPTGGPYEQY
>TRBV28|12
ASSIDRVSYEQY
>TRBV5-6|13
ASSQPGLRFREQY
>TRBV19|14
ASSPLAGGQRTEQY